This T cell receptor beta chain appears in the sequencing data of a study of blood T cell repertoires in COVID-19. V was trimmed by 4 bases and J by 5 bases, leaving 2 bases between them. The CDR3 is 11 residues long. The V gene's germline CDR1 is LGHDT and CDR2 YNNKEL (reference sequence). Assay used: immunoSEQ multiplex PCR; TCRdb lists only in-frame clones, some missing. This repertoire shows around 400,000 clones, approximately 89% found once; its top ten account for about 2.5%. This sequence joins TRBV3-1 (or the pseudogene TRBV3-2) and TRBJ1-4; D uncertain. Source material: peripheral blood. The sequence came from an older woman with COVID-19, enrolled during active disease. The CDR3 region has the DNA TGTGCCAGCAGCCTAAATGAAAAACTGTTTTTT. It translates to CASSLNEKLFF.